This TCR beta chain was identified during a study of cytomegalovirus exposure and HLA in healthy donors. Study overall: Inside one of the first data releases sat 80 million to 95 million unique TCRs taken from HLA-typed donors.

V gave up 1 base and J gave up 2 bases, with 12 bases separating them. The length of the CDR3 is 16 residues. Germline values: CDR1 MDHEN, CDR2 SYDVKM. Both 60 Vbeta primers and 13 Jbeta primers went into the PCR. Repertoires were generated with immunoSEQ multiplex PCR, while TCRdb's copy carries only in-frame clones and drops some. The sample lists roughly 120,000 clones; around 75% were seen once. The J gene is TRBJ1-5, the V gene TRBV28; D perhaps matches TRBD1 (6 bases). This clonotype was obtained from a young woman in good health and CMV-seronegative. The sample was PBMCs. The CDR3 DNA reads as TGTGCCAGCAGTTTATTGGGCAGGGGAGGCAATCAGCCCCAGCATTTT. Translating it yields CASSLLGRGGNQPQHF. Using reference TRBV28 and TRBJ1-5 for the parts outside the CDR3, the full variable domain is DVKVTQSSRYLVKRTGEKVFLECVQDMDHENMFWYRQDPGLGLRLIYFSYDVKMKEKGDIPEGYSVSREKKERFSLILESASTNQTSMYLCASSLLGRGGNQPQHFGDGTRLSIL.